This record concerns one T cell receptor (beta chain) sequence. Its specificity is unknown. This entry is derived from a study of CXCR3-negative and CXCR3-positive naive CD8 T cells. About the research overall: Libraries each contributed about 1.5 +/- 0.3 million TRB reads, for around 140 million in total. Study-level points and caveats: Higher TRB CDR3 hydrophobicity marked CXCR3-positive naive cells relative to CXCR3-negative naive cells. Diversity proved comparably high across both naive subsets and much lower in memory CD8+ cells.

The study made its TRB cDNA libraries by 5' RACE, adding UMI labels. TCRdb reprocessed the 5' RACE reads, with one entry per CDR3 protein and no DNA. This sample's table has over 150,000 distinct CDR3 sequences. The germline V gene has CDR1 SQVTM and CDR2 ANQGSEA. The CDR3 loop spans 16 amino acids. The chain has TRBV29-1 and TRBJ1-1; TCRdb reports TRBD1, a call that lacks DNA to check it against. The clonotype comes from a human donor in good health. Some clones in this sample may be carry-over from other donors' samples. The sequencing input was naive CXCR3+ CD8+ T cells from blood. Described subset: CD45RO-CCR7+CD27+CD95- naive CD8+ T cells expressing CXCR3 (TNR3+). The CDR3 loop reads CSVEDPSGQGGTEAFF.